One TCR beta chain is described in this entry. This entry is derived from a study of CXCR3-negative and CXCR3-positive naive CD8 T cells. UMI-labeled TRB cDNA libraries were prepared by 5' RACE. One entry per CDR3 protein, without DNA, is what TCRdb gives after re-calling the 5' RACE reads. The table for this sample gives 37,000 or so distinct CDR3 sequences. Germline CDR1 is SGDLS and CDR2 is YYNGEE. The CDR3 contains 13 residues. The specimen was memory CD8+ T cells from blood. The clonotype was recovered from a human donor in good health. Some clones in this sample may be carry-over from other donors' samples. The chain recombines TRBV9 with TRBJ2-7. The CDR3 protein is CASSPSYSYEQYF.